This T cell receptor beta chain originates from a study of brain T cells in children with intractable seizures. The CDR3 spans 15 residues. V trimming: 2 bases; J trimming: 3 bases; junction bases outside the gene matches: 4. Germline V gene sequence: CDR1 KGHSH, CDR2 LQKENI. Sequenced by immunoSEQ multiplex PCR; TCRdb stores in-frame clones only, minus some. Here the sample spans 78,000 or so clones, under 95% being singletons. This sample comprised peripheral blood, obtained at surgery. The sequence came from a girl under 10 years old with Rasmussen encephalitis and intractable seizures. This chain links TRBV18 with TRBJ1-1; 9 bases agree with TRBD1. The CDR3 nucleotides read TGTGCCAGCTCACCAGCGACAGGGGGGTACACTGAAGCTTTCTTT. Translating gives CASSPATGGYTEAFF.